These T cell receptor beta chains were read from a single sample in a study of CD4 T cells in relation to SARS-CoV-2 and coronaviruses. Profiling relied on immunoSEQ multiplex PCR, and the TCRdb table lists in-frame clones only, not all of them. The table shows approximately 27,000 clones, with 75% occurring only once. Their antigens are not known. Sequencing used CD4+ T cells from PBMCs, cultured in vitro. The source of these receptors is a human donor in good health. The CDR3 runs from the conserved cysteine through the conserved F or W. The order of the fields is J gene, V gene, CDR3 protein.

TRBJ2-3	TRBV9	CASSPILRGGDTQYF
TRBJ1-2	TRBV6-5	CASRPGQGYGYTF
TRBJ2-3	TRBV2	CATVGDGDTQYF
TRBJ1-1	TRBV5-1	CASSLATGLNTEAFF
TRBJ1-6	TRBV7-2	CASSLAGGRGNSPLHF
TRBJ2-5	TRBV19	CASSILGTQYF
TRBJ1-1	TRBV27	CASSSQGYMNTEAFF
TRBJ2-1	TRBV7-2	CASSLGGGSLSSYNEQFF
TRBJ2-3	TRBV6-5	CASSLAAGQNTQYF
TRBJ2-5	TRBV2	CASRQAGIPETQYF
TRBJ2-7	TRBV7-9	CASSLGQGTPNQYF
TRBJ2-1	TRBV5-1	CASVTDRGDNEQFF
TRBJ2-3	TRBV7-2	CASSSPGTDTQYF
TRBJ2-6	TRBV3-1/TRBV3-2	CASTRSPILSGANVLTF
TRBJ2-7	TRBV18	CASSPGLAGGYEQYF
TRBJ1-1	TRBV29-1	CSGGTGPGTEAFF
TRBJ2-3	TRBV6-4	CATPLADTQYF
TRBJ1-5	TRBV5-3	CASLCGDCQPQHF
TRBJ1-5	TRBV6-2/TRBV6-3	CASSYPGTASSNQPQHF
TRBJ2-3	TRBV18	CASSPQGVTDTQYF
TRBJ2-7	TRBV13	CASSSYRERDSEQYF
TRBJ2-7	TRBV30	CAWGFSGSSYEQYF
TRBJ2-1	TRBV9	CASSVGSSYNEQFF
TRBJ2-5	TRBV5-1	CASSTAGTSGMETQYF
TRBJ1-5	TRBV2	CASRGTYNQPQHF
TRBJ1-5	TRBV7-2	CASSLDRWGQPQHF
TRBJ2-4	TRBV23-1	CASSQRIRVRYRWFENIQYF
TRBJ2-6	TRBV9	CASSVTGSSGANVLTF
TRBJ2-2	TRBV9	CASSPAGDTGELFF
TRBJ2-3	TRBV7-2	CASSSDAGGPYTQYF
TRBJ1-2	TRBV5-1	CASSLDPRTAANYGYTF
TRBJ2-7	TRBV6-2/TRBV6-3	CASSYVPVGVYEQYF
TRBJ1-2	TRBV3-1/TRBV3-2	CASSQRGGYGYTF
TRBJ2-3	TRBV6-2/TRBV6-3	CASSYAGDTDTQYF
TRBJ1-2	TRBV27	CASSLVSGYGYTF
TRBJ2-3	TRBV9	CASSVVGSTDTQYF
TRBJ2-7	TRBV28	CASSQTGGSSIYEQYF
TRBJ1-4	TRBV5-1	CASSLAGTRDEKLFF
TRBJ2-1	TRBV6-5	CASTHLAGGNNEQFF
TRBJ2-7	TRBV6-7	CASSYSVGDSSYEQYF
TRBJ2-2	TRBV7-2	CASSFSGGSNTGELFF
TRBJ2-1	TRBV24-1	CATSARAYNEQFF
TRBJ2-3	TRBV2	CASSVVYGTSGGADTDTQYF
TRBJ2-3	TRBV9	CASSGAGGTDTQYF
TRBJ2-2	TRBV5-4	CASSPRVSNTGELFF
TRBJ2-3	TRBV27	CASSRDRGNPDTQYF
TRBJ2-7	TRBV4-2	CASSPAATREEGEQYF
TRBJ1-2	TRBV6-6	CASSPLGYGYTF